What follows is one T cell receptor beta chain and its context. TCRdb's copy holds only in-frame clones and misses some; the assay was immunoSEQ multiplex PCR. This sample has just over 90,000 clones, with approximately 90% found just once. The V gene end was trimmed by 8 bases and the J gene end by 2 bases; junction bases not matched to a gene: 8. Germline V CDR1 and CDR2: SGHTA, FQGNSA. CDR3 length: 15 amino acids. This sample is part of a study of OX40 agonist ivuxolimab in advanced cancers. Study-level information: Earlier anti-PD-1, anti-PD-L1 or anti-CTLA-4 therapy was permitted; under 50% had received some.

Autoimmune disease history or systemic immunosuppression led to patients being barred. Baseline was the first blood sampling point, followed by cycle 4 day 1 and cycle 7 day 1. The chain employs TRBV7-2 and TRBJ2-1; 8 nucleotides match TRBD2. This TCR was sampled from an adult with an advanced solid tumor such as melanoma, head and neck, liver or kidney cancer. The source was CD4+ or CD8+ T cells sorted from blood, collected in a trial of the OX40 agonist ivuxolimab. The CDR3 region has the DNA TGTGCCAGCGGGACGGGAGGGCCCCCCTACAATGAGCAGTTCTTC. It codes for CASGTGGPPYNEQFF.